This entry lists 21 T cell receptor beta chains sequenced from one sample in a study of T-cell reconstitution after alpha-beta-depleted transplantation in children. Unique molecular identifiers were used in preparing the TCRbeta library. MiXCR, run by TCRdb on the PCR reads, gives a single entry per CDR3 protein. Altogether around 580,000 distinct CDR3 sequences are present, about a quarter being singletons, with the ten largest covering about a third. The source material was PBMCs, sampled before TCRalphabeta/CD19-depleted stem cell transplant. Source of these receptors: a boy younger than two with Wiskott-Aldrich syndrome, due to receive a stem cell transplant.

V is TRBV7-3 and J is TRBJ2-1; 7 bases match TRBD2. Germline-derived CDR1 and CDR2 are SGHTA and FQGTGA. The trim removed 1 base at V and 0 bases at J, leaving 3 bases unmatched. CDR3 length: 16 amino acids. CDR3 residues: CASSLRGGTSYNEQFF. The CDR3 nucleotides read TGTGCCAGCAGCTTAAGGGGGGGGACCTCCTACAATGAGCAGTTCTTC.

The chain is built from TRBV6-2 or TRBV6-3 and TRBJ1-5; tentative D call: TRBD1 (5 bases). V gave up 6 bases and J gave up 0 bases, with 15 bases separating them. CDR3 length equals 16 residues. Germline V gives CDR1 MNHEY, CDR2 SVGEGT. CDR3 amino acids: CASSYPGRYSNQPQHF. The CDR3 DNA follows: TGTGCCAGCAGCTACCCAGGGAGATATAGCAATCAGCCCCAGCATTTT.

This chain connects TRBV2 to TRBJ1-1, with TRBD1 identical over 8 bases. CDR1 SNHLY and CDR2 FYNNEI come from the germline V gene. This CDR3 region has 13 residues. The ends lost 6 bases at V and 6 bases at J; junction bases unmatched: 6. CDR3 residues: CASRWTGIAEAFF. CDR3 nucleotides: TGTGCCAGCAGGTGGACAGGGATAGCTGAAGCTTTCTTT.

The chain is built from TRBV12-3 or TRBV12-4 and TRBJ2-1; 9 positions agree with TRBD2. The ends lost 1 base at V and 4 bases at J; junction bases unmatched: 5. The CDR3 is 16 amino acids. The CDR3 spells CASSLVLAGQYNEQFF. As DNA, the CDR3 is TGTGCCAGCAGTTTAGTTCTAGCGGGACAATACAATGAGCAGTTCTTC.

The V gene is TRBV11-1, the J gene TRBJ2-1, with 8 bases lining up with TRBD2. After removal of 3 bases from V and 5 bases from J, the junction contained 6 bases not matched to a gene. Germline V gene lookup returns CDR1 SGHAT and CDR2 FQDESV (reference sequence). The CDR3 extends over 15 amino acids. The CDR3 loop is CASSLSSGQHNEQFF. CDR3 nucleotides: TGTGCCAGCAGCTTGTCTAGCGGGCAGCACAATGAGCAGTTCTTC.

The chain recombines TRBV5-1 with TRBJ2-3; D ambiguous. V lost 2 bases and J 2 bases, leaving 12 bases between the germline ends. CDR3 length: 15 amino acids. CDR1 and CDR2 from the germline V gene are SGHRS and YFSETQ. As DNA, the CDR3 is TGCGCCAGCAGCTTTCGCCGGAGCCCCACAGATACGCAGTATTTT. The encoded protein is CASSFRRSPTDTQYF.

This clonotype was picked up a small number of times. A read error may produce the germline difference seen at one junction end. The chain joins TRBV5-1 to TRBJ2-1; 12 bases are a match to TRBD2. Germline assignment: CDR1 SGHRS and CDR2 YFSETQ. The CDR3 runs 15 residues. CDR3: CASSIGLAGYNEHFF. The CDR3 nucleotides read TGCGCCAGCAGCATCGGACTAGCGGGGTACAATGAGCATTTCTTC.

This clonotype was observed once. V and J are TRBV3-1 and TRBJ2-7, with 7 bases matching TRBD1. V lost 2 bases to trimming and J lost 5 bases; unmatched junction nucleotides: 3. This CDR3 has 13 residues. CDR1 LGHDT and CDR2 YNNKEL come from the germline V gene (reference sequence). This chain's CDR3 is CASSQPDRDEQYF. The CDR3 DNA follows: TGTGCCAGCAGCCAACCTGACAGGGACGAGCAGTACTTC.

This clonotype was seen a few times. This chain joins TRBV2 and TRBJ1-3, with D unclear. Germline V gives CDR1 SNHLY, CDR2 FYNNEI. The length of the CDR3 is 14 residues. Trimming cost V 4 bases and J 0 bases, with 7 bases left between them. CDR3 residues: CASSGDISGNTIYF. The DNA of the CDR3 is TGTGCCAGCAGTGGTGACATCTCTGGAAACACCATATATTTT.

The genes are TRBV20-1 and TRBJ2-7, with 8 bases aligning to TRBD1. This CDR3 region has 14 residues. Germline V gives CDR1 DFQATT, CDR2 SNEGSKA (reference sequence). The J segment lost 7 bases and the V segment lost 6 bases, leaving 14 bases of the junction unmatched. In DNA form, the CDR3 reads TGCAGTGCGAGCCCCGGGACAGGATTGGGTGAGCAGTACTTC. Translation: CSASPGTGLGEQYF.

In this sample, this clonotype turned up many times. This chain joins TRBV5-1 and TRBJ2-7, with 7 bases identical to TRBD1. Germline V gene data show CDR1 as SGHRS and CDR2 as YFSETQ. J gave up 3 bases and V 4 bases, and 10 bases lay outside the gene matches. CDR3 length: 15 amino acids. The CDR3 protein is CASSPSGTESYEQYF. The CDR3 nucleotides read TGCGCCAGCAGCCCATCCGGGACAGAAAGCTACGAGCAGTACTTC. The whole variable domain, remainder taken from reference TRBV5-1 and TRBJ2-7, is KAGVTQTPRYLIKTRGQQVTLSCSPISGHRSVSWYQQTPGQGLQFLFEYFSETQRNKGNFPGRFSGRQFSNSRSEMNVSTLELGDSALYLCASSPSGTESYEQYFGPGTRLTVT.

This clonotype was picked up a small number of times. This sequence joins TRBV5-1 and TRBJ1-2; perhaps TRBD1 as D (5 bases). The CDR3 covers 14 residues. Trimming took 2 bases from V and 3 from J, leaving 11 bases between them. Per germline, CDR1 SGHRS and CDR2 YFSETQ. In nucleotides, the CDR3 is TGCGCCAGCAGCTTACCGGCCAGGGACTATGGCTACACCTTC. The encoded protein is CASSLPARDYGYTF.

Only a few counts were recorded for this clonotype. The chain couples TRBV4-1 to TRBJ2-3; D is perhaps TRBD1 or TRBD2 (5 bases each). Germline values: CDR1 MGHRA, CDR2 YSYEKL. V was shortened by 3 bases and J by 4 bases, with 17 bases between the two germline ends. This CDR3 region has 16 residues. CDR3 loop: CASSQRVRGPADTQYF. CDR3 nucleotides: TGCGCCAGCAGCCAGCGAGTCCGGGGACCCGCAGATACGCAGTATTTT.

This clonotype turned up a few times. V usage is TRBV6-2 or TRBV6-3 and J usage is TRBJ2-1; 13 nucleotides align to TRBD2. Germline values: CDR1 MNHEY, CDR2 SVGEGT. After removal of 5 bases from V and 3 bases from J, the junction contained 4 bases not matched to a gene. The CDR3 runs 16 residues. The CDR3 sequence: CASSGLAGASYNEQFF. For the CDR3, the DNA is TGTGCCAGCAGTGGACTAGCGGGAGCGAGCTACAATGAGCAGTTCTTC.

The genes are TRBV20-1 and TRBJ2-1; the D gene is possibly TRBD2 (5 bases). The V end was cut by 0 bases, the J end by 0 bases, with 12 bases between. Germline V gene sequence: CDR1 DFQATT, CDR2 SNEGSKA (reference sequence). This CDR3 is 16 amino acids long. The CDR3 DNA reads TGCAGTGCTAGAGATGGGAGCGCCAGCTCCTACAATGAGCAGTTCTTC. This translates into CSARDGSASSYNEQFF.

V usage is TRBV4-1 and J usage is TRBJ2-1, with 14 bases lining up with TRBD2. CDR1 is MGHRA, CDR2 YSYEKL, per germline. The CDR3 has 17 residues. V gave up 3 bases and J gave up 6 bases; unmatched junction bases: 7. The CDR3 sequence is CASSHMWTSGRLNEQFF. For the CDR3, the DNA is TGCGCCAGCAGCCACATGTGGACTAGCGGGAGGCTCAATGAGCAGTTCTTC.

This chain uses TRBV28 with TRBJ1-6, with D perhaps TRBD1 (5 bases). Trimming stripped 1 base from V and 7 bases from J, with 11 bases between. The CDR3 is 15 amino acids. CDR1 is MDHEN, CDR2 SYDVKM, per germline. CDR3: CASSLSRQPNSPLHF. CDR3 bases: TGTGCCAGCAGTTTATCCCGACAGCCAAATTCACCCCTCCACTTT.

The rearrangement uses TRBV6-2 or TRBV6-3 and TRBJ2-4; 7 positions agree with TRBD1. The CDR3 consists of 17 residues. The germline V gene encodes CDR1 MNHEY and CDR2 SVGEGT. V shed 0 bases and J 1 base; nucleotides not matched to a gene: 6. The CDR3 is CASSYSSPRGAKNIQYF. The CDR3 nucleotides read TGTGCCAGCAGTTACTCCTCCCCCAGGGGGGCCAAAAACATTCAGTACTTC.

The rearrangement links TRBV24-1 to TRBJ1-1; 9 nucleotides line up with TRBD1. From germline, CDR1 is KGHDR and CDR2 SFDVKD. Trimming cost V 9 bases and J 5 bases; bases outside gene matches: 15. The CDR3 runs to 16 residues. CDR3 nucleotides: TGTGCCACCTGCCAAAACAGGGGGCAGGGTCGGACTGAAGCTTTCTTT. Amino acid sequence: CATCQNRGQGRTEAFF.

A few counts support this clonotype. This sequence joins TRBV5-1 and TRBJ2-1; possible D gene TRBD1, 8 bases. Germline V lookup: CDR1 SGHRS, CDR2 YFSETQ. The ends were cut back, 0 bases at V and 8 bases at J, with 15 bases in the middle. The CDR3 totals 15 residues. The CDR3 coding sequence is TGCGCCAGCAGCTTGGGACAGGGGAGGGTAGATGAGCAGTTCTTC. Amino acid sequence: CASSLGQGRVDEQFF.

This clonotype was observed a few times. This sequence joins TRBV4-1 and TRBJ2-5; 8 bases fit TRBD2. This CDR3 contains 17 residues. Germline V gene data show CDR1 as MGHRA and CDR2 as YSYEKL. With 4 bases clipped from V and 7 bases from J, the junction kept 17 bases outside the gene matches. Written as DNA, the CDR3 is TGCGCCAGCAGCCGCGACCCTAGCGGGCACCCGGCTGGGACCCAGTACTTC. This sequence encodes CASSRDPSGHPAGTQYF.